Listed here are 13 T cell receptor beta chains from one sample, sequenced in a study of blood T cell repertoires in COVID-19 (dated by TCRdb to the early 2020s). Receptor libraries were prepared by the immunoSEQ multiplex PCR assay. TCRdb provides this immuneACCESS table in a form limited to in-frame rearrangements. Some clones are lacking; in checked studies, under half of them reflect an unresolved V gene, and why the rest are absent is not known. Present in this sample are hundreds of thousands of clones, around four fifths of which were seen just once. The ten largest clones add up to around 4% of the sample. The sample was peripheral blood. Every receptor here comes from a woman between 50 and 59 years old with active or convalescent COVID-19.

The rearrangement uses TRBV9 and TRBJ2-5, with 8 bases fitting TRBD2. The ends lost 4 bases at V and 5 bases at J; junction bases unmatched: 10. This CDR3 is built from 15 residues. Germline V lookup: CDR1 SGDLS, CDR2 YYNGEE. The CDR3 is CASSQTSDARETQYF. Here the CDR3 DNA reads TGTGCCAGCAGCCAGACTAGCGACGCGCGGGAGACCCAGTACTTC.

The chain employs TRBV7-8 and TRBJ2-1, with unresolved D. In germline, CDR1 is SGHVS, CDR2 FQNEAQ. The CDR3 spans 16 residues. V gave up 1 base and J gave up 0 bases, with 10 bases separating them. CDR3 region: CASSLGRFLSYNEQFF. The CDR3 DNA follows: TGTGCCAGCAGCTTAGGGCGGTTCCTCTCCTACAATGAGCAGTTCTTC. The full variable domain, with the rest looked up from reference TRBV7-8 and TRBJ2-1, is GAGVSQSPRYKVAKRGQDVALRCDPISGHVSLFWYQQALGQGPEFLTYFQNEAQLDKSGLPSDRFFAERPEGSVSTLKIQRTQQEDSAVYLCASSLGRFLSYNEQFFGPGTRLTVL.

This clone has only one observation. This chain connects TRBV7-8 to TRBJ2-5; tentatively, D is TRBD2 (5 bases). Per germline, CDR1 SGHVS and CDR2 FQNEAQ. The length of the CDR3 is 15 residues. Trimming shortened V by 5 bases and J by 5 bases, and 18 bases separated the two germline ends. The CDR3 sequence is CASSDSPGSVETQYF. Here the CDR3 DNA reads TGTGCCAGCAGCGATAGCCCTGGGAGCGTTGAGACCCAGTACTTC. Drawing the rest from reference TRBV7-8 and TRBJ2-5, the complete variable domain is GAGVSQSPRYKVAKRGQDVALRCDPISGHVSLFWYQQALGQGPEFLTYFQNEAQLDKSGLPSDRFFAERPEGSVSTLKIQRTQQEDSAVYLCASSDSPGSVETQYFGPGTRLLVL.

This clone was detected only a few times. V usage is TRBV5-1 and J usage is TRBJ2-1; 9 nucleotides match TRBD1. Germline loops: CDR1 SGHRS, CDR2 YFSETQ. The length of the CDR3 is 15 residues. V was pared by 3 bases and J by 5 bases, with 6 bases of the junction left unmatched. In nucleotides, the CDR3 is TGCGCCAGCAGCTCGACAGGGGGTGGCCACAATGAGCAGTTCTTC. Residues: CASSSTGGGHNEQFF.

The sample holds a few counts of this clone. CDR3 nucleotides: TGTGCCAGCAGACCCGGGACAGGGGGAAATAAGGATGAAAAACTGTTTTTT. Translating gives CASRPGTGGNKDEKLFF. The gene calls are TRBV7-9 and TRBJ1-4, with 11 nucleotides matching TRBD1. The CDR3 has 17 amino acids. The trim removed 6 bases at V and 6 bases at J, leaving 12 bases unmatched. In germline, CDR1 is SEHNR, CDR2 FQNEAQ (reference sequence).

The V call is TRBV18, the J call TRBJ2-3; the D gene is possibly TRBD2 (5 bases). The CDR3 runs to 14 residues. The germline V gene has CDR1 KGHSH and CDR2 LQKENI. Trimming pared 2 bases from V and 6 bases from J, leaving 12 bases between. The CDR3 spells CASSPGVGVDTQYF. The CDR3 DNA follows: TGTGCCAGCTCACCAGGGGTCGGGGTGGATACGCAGTATTTT.

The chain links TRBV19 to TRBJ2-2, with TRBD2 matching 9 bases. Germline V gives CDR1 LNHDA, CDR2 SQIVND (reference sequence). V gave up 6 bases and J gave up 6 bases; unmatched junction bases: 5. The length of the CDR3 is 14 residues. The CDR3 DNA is TGTGCCAGTAGGTCTAGCGGGATCGCCGGGGAGCTGTTTTTT. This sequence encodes CASRSSGIAGELFF.

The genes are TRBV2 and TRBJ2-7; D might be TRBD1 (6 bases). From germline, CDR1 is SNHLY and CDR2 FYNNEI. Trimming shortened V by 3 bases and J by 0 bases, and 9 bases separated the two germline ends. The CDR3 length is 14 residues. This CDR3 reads CASSDSGVSYEQYF. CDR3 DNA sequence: TGTGCCAGCAGTGACTCAGGGGTCTCCTACGAGCAGTACTTC.

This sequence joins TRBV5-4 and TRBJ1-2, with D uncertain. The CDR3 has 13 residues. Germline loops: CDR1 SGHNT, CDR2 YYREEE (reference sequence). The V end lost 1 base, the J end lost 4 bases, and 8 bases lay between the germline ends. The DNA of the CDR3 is TGTGCCAGCAGCTTGTCCGGCGGCTATGGCTACACCTTC. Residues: CASSLSGGYGYTF.

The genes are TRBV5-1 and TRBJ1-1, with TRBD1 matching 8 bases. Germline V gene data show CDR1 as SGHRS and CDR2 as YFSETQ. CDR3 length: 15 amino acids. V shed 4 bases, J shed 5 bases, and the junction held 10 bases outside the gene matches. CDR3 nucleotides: TGCGCCAGCAGCCCCCGTCAGGGGGCGGGAACTGAAGCTTTCTTT. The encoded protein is CASSPRQGAGTEAFF.

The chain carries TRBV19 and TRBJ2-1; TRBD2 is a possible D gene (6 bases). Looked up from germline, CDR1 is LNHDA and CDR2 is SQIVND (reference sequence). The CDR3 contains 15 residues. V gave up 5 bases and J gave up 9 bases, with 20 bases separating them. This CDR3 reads CASSSPTSVGGEQFF. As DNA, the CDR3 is TGTGCCAGTAGTTCGCCAACTAGTGTCGGGGGTGAGCAGTTCTTC. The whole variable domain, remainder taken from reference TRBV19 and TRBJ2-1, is DGGITQSPKYLFRKEGQNVTLSCEQNLNHDAMYWYRQDPGQGLRLIYYSQIVNDFQKGDIAEGYSVSREKKESFPLTVTSAQKNPTAFYLCASSSPTSVGGEQFFGPGTRLTVL.

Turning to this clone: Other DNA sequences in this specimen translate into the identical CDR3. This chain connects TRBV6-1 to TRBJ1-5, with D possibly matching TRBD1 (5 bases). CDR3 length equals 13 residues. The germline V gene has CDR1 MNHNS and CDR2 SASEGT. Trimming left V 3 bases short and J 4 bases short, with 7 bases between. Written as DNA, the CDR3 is TGTGCCAGCAGTGAGGGGCGGAATCAGCCCCAGCATTTT. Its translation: CASSEGRNQPQHF.

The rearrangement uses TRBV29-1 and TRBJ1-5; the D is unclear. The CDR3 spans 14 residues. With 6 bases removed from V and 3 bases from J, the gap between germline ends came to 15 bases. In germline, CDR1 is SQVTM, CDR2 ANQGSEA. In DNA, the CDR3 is TGCAGCGTCTCCACCTCTGTAGCCAATCAGCCCCAGCATTTT. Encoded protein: CSVSTSVANQPQHF.